Below, one T cell receptor (beta chain) is given with its context. Authors' data handling: Reference gene primers were amplified, and this amplification served to estimate nucleated cell counts. Clones were sequenced by immunoSEQ multiplex PCR, and TCRdb holds only the in-frame ones, with some missing. V, J and clone size reflect that table, while D and trimming were determined from the DNA. In the table there are some 47,000 clones, around 84% of which are singletons. This entry comes from a study of blood T cell repertoires in COVID-19. Whole-study context: The United States, Italy and Spain provided the acute and convalescent COVID-19 samples. Sample material is recorded as cDNA or gDNA derived from T cells, B-cell-depleted T cells, or PBMCs.

V was shortened by 0 bases and J by 8 bases, with 13 bases between the two germline ends. The germline CDR1 and CDR2 sequences are MNHNY and SVGAGI (reference sequence). The CDR3 runs to 14 residues. Material: peripheral blood. This chain joins TRBV6-6 and TRBJ1-2; D remains ambiguous. The TCR was taken from a human donor in a cohort sampled during active COVID-19. The CDR3, as DNA: TGTGCCAGCAGTTACTCTGCGGTCCTGGTCGGCTACACCTTC. Its protein is CASSYSAVLVGYTF.